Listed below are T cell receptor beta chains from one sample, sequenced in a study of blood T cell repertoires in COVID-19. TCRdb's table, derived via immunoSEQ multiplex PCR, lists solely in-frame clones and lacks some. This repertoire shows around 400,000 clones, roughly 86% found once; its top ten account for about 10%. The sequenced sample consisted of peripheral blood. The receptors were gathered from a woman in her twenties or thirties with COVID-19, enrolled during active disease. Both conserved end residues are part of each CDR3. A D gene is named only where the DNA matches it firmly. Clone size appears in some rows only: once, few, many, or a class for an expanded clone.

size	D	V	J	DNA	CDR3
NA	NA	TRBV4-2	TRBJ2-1	TGTGCCAGCAGTGTGGCGGGGCCCTCCTACAATGAGCAGTTCTTC	CASSVAGPSYNEQFF
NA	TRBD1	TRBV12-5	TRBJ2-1	TGTGCTAGTGGAGTGGACAGGGGCGTCTCCAATGAGCAGTTCTTC	CASGVDRGVSNEQFF
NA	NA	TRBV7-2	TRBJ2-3	TGTGCCAGCAGAAACCCGGACAGCGGCTACACAGATACGCAGTATTTT	CASRNPDSGYTDTQYF
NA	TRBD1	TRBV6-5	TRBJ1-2	TGTGCCAGCAGTTACCTAGGGACAGCGTTTTATGGCTACACCTTC	CASSYLGTAFYGYTF
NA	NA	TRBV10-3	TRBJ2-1	TGTGCCATCAGGCCCGGGACTTCCTACAATGAGCAGTTCTTC	CAIRPGTSYNEQFF
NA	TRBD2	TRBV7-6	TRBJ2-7	TGTGCCAGCAGCTTAAGTGCGGGGGGGGAGCAGTACTTC	CASSLSAGGEQYF
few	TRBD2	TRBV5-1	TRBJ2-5	TGCGCCAGCAGCCCTAGCGGGAGGAGTGAGGAGACCCAGTACTTC	CASSPSGRSEETQYF
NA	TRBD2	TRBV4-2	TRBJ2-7	TGTGCCAGCAGCCAAGGTCCGCTATATCCTCGGGGGCGTAGTTCGACTAGCGTCCATCTCCTGCACTTC	CASSQGPLYPRGRSSTSVHLLHF
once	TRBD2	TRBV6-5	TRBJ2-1	TGTGCCAGCAGTTACGCGGGAGTACACTACAATGAGCAGTTCTTC	CASSYAGVHYNEQFF
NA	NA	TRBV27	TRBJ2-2	TGTGCCAGCAGCCCCGCGGGGATGGGGGAGCTGTTTTTT	CASSPAGMGELFF
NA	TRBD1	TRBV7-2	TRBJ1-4	TGTGCCAGCAGCCCTGGGGGACAGGGGTATGAAAAACTGTTTTTT	CASSPGGQGYEKLFF
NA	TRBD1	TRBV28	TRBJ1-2	TGTGCCAGCAAACAGGGGGTAAATGGCTACACCTTC	CASKQGVNGYTF
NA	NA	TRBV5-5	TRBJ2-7	TGTGCCAGCAGCTTAGGGGTAACGACCGAGCAGTACTTC	CASSLGVTTEQYF
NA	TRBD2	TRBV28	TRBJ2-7	TGTGCCAGCAGCGAGAGACTAGCGGTGGCGTTC	CASSERLAVAF
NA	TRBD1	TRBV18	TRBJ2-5	TGTGCCAGCTCACCCGGGACAGGGGAAGAGACCCAGTACTTC	CASSPGTGEETQYF
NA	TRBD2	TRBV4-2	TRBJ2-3	TGTGCCAGCAGCCAACGGGGACTAGTTGGGGCAGATACGCAGTATTTT	CASSQRGLVGADTQYF
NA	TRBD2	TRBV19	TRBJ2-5	TGTGCCAGTAGCGGACTAGCGGGAGGGCCTGGGACCCAGTACTTC	CASSGLAGGPGTQYF
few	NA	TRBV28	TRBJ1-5	TGTGCCAGCAGTTCCTACAGGGTCAGGCAGCCCCAGCATTTT	CASSSYRVRQPQHF
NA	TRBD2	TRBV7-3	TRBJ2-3	TGTGCCAGCAGCTTGAGGGCCAGTAGCGGGACTAGCACAGATACGCAGTATTTT	CASSLRASSGTSTDTQYF
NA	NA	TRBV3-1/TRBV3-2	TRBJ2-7	TGTGCCAGCAGCCAAGATCCCCGGGAGCAGTACTTC	CASSQDPREQYF
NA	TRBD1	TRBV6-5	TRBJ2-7	TGTGCCAGCAGTTGGGACAGCTCCTACGAGCAGTACTTC	CASSWDSSYEQYF
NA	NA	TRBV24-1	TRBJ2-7	TGTGCCACCAGTGACACCCAGGGGCGGGCCTACGAGCAGTACTTC	CATSDTQGRAYEQYF
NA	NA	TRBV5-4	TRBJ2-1	TGTGCCAGCAGCCTTCCCGGGAATGAGCAGTTCTTC	CASSLPGNEQFF
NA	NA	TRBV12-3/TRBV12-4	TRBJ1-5	TGTGCCAGCAGGTCCGGGGTGGCCCAGCATTTT	CASRSGVAQHF
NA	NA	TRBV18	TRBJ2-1	TGTGCCAGCTCACCACCCTCAGGCATAAGCTCCTACAATGAGCAGTTCTTC	CASSPPSGISSYNEQFF
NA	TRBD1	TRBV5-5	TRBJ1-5	TGTGCCAGCAGTCTCACCTGGACAGGGGGCTGGAATCAGCCCCAGCATTTT	CASSLTWTGGWNQPQHF
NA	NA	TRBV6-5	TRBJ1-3	TGTGCCAGCAGGCGGCAGCCGTTCTCTGGAAACACCATATATTTT	CASRRQPFSGNTIYF
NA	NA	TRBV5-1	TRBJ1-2	TGCGCCAGCAGCTCCGCCGGCGATAGCGGAGGAGAAAACACCTTC	CASSSAGDSGGENTF
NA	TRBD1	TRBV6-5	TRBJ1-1	TGTGCCAGCAGTTACGACCACAGGGGGCAGAACACTGAAGCTTTCTTT	CASSYDHRGQNTEAFF
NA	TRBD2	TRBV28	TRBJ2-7	TGTGCCAGCAGTTTGGCGGGGGGGTACTACGAGCAGTACTTC	CASSLAGGYYEQYF
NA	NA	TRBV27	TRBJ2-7	TGTGCCAGCAGTTCAACCTACTCGGTCGAGCAGTACTTC	CASSSTYSVEQYF
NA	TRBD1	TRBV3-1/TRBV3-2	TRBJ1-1	TGTGCCAGCAGGTCCGGGACAGGGAGACCTGAAGCTTTCTTT	CASRSGTGRPEAFF
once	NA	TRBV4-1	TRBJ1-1	TGCGCCAGCAGCCAAGTCCCAGGGGACACTGAAGCTTTCTTT	CASSQVPGDTEAFF
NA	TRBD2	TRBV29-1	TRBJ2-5	TGCAGCGTTGAAGCTAGCGGGAGGGTATTAGAGACCCAGTACTTC	CSVEASGRVLETQYF
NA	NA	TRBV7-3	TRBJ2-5	TGTGCCAGCAGCTCCCCGGGGAGTGAACAAGAGACCCAGTACTTC	CASSSPGSEQETQYF
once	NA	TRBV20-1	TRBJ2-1	TGCAGTGCTAGACGGACTCGGGAGCAGTTCTTC	CSARRTREQFF
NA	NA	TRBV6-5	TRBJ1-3	TGTGCCAGCACCCCGAGCTCTGGAAACACCATATATTTT	CASTPSSGNTIYF
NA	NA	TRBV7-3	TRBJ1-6	TGTGCCAGCAGCCTCGCGGGGAATTCACCCCTCCACTTT	CASSLAGNSPLHF
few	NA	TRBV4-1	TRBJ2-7	TGCGCCAGCAGCCAAGACCGGTACGGGGGAGGAAACTACGAGCAGTACTTC	CASSQDRYGGGNYEQYF
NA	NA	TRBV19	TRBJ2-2	TGTGCCAGTAGCTATCTCGGGACAAGCAACACCGGGGAGCTGTTTTTT	CASSYLGTSNTGELFF
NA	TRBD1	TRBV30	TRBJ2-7	TGTGCCTACAACCCGGGACAGGGGGCCTACGAGCAGTACTTC	CAYNPGQGAYEQYF
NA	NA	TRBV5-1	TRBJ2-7	TGCGCCAGCAGCTTGGGACAAGGCAGCGAGCAGTACTTC	CASSLGQGSEQYF
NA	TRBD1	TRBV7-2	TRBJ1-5	TGTGCCAGCAGCCTGGACAGGGGAGGCAATCAGCCCCAGCATTTT	CASSLDRGGNQPQHF
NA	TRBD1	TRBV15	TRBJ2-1	TGTGCCACCAGCAGAGAACAGGGGGCCTATGAGCAGTTCTTC	CATSREQGAYEQFF
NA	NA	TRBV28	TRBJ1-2	TGTGCCAGCAGTCCACCTTCGGGGGGTGGAAACTATGGCTACACCTTC	CASSPPSGGGNYGYTF
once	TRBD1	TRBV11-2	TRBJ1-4	TGTGCCAGCAGCCTAGGACAGGGTGAAAAACTGTTTTTT	CASSLGQGEKLFF
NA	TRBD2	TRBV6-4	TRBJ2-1	TGTGCCAGCAGTTCGGGGGAGGGCTCCTACAATGAGCAGTTCTTC	CASSSGEGSYNEQFF
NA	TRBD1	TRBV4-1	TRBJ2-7	TGCGCCAGCAGCTCTCGGACAGGGGAGGGCGAGCAGTACTTC	CASSSRTGEGEQYF
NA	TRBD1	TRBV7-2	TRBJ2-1	TGTGCCAGCAGCTCGCCGCAGGGGGCCAGAATTAACAATGAGCAGTTCTTC	CASSSPQGARINNEQFF
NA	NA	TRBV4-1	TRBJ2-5	TGCGCCAGCAGCCACAGAATGGGGGGAGGAGAGACCCAGTACTTC	CASSHRMGGGETQYF
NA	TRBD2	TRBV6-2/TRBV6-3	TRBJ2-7	TGTGCCAGCAGCCACGGGACTAGCGCTACCCACGAGCAGTACTTC	CASSHGTSATHEQYF
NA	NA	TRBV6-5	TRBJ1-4	TGTGCCAGCATGGAGAGAAGACTTAATGAAAAACTGTTTTTT	CASMERRLNEKLFF